This TCR beta chain was captured by sequencing in a study of OX40 agonist ivuxolimab in advanced cancers. This CDR3 contains 17 residues. V dropped 5 bases and J dropped 7; count of bases not matched to a gene: 16. Germline lookup yields CDR1 MNHEY and CDR2 SMNVEV (reference sequence). Study-wide points: Average numbers of expanded clones were greater in CD8+ T cells than in CD4+.

Sequenced by immunoSEQ multiplex PCR; TCRdb stores in-frame clones only, minus some. The table has about 40,000 clones, approximately 88% seen once; the top ten hold roughly 25%. Concerning this clone: What it binds is not known.

The chain links TRBV27 to TRBJ2-2, with 7 bases fitting TRBD1. The specimen was CD4+ or CD8+ T cells sorted from blood, collected in a trial of the OX40 agonist ivuxolimab. The TCR was taken from an adult with an advanced solid tumor such as melanoma, head and neck, liver or kidney cancer. The CDR3 DNA reads as TGTGCCAGCAGTGGAAACAGGGGTACAAAGACTGGCGGGGAGCTGTTTTTT. It encodes CASSGNRGTKTGGELFF.